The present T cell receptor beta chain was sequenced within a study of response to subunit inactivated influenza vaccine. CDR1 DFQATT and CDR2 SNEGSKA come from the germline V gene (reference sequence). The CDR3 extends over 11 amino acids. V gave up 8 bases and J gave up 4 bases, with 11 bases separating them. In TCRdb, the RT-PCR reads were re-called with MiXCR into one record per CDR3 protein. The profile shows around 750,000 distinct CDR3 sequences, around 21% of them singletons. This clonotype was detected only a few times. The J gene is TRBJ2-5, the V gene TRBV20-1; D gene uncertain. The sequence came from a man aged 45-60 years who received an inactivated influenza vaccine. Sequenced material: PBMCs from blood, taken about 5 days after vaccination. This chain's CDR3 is CSSRERETQYF. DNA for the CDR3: TGCAGTAGTCGCGAACGAGAGACCCAGTACTTC.